This T cell receptor beta chain is from a study of control samples from healthy donors and cancer patients. Libraries were prepared by immunoSEQ multiplex PCR; TCRdb keeps only in-frame clonotypes and omits some of them. The data include about 210,000 clones; the top ten clones carry approximately 2.2%. The J segment lost 1 base and the V segment lost 6 bases, leaving 10 bases of the junction unmatched. This CDR3 is 16 amino acids long. Germline assignment: CDR1 SEHNR and CDR2 FQNEAQ (reference sequence). The TCR originated in a woman younger than 45 in good health. The source material was blood. This chain connects TRBV7-9 to TRBJ1-1; 8 positions agree with TRBD1. CDR3 in amino acids: CASRGDRQGRNTEAFF. The CDR3 bases are TGTGCCAGCAGGGGCGACCGACAGGGGAGGAACACTGAAGCTTTCTTT.